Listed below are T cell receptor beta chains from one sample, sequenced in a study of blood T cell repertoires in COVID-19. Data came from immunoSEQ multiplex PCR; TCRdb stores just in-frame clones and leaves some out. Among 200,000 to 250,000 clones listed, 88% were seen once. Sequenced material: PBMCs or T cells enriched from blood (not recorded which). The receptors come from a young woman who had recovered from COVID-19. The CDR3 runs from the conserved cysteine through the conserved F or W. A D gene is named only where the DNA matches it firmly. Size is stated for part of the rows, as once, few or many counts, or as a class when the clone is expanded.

DNA: TGTGCCAGCAGCGTTGCACAGGGATGGGTCTATGGCTACACCTTC; CDR3: CASSVAQGWVYGYTF; V: TRBV9; length: 15; D: .; J: TRBJ1-2; size: .
DNA: TGTGCCAGCAGTTACACAGGGTCCACTAACTATGGCTACACCTTC; CDR3: CASSYTGSTNYGYTF; V: TRBV6-5; length: 15; D: .; J: TRBJ1-2; size: .
DNA: TGTGCCAGCAGCGTATCGACAACATCCTATGGCTACACCTTC; CDR3: CASSVSTTSYGYTF; V: TRBV9; length: 14; D: .; J: TRBJ1-2; size: .
DNA: TGTGCCAGCCGCCGACAGGGGATAGGCACTGAAGCTTTCTTT; CDR3: CASRRQGIGTEAFF; V: TRBV6-5; length: 14; D: TRBD1; J: TRBJ1-1; size: .
DNA: TGTGCCAGCAGTGAAGCAGGGGTTCTTCGATCCTACGAGCAGTACTTC; CDR3: CASSEAGVLRSYEQYF; V: TRBV2; length: 16; D: .; J: TRBJ2-7; size: .
DNA: TGTGCTAGTGGTTCTTTAGGGGGAGAAGCTTTCTTT; CDR3: CASGSLGGEAFF; V: TRBV12-5; length: 12; D: .; J: TRBJ1-1; size: .
DNA: TGTGCCAGCAGCCCCCTAGCGGGGGGCACCAATGAGCAGTTCTTC; CDR3: CASSPLAGGTNEQFF; V: TRBV7-9; length: 15; D: TRBD2; J: TRBJ2-1; size: .
DNA: TGCAGCGCTGCATTCGGGAACACTGAAGCTTTCTTT; CDR3: CSAAFGNTEAFF; V: TRBV29-1; length: 12; D: .; J: TRBJ1-1; size: .
DNA: TGTGCTAGTGGTGCAGTAGCGGGGGGGTTGGCGGATACGCAGTATTTT; CDR3: CASGAVAGGLADTQYF; V: TRBV12-5; length: 16; D: TRBD2; J: TRBJ2-3; size: once
DNA: TGTGCCAGCAGCGCCGGGAGGGGAAACTATGGCTACACCTTC; CDR3: CASSAGRGNYGYTF; V: TRBV3-1/TRBV3-2; length: 14; D: .; J: TRBJ1-2; size: .
DNA: TGTGCCAGCAGCCAGGGGACAGGGGCGTACATTCAGTACTTC; CDR3: CASSQGTGAYIQYF; V: TRBV3-1/TRBV3-2; length: 14; D: TRBD1; J: TRBJ2-4; size: .
DNA: TGTGCCAGCAGTCCCAAAGCGGACAGACACTACACCTTC; CDR3: CASSPKADRHYTF; V: TRBV28; length: 13; D: .; J: TRBJ1-2; size: .
DNA: TGTGCCAGCAGTTACTTTGACGGGGGGGCCGGAGAGACCCAGTACTTC; CDR3: CASSYFDGGAGETQYF; V: TRBV6-6; length: 16; D: TRBD2; J: TRBJ2-5; size: .
DNA: TGCGCCAGCAGCCGCCACGCCGGGACAGGGGGTAATTATGGCTACACCTTC; CDR3: CASSRHAGTGGNYGYTF; V: TRBV5-1; length: 17; D: TRBD1; J: TRBJ1-2; size: .
DNA: TGTGCCAGCAGCTTAGACAGGGGGCCGAACTATGGCTACACCTTC; CDR3: CASSLDRGPNYGYTF; V: TRBV7-2; length: 15; D: TRBD1; J: TRBJ1-2; size: .
DNA: TGTGCCAGCTCACCACTTGCGACAGGGAACGAGCAGTACTTC; CDR3: CASSPLATGNEQYF; V: TRBV18; length: 14; D: TRBD1; J: TRBJ2-7; size: .
DNA: TGTGCCAGCAGCATATCTAGCGGGGATTCCGATACGCAGTATTTT; CDR3: CASSISSGDSDTQYF; V: TRBV9; length: 15; D: TRBD2; J: TRBJ2-3; size: once
DNA: TGTGCCAGTAGTCTCCGACAGGGACAAGAGACCCAGTACTTC; CDR3: CASSLRQGQETQYF; V: TRBV19; length: 14; D: TRBD1; J: TRBJ2-5; size: .
DNA: TGTGCCAGCAGCTTAATTGCGGGAGGGGGCACCGGGGAGCTGTTTTTT; CDR3: CASSLIAGGGTGELFF; V: TRBV7-3; length: 16; D: TRBD2; J: TRBJ2-2; size: .
DNA: TGTGCCAGCAGCTTACTCCCCGGGACAGGGGCCGGAAACACCATATATTTT; CDR3: CASSLLPGTGAGNTIYF; V: TRBV7-6; length: 17; D: TRBD1; J: TRBJ1-3; size: many
DNA: TGTGCCAGCAGTTTTGGAACGGGAGGACAGCCAAAATCAGCCCAGCATTTT; CDR3: CASSFGTGGQPKSAQHF; V: TRBV28; length: 17; D: .; J: TRBJ1-5; size: .
DNA: TGCGCCAGCAGCCAAGGTCCCAGGGGCCAGAACTCTGGAAACACCATATATTTT; CDR3: CASSQGPRGQNSGNTIYF; V: TRBV4-3; length: 18; D: .; J: TRBJ1-3; size: .